This T cell receptor (beta chain) comes out of a study of shared clonotypes between healthy human individuals. How the authors handled the data: ImmunoSEQ only sent back junction sequences with no quality scores, so filtering was done differently. Method: immunoSEQ multiplex PCR; TCRdb's copy keeps in-frame clones and lacks some. V, J and clone size are those of that table, while D and trimming were read from the DNA. The sample carries around 700,000 clones, 72% recorded once. Healthy HIV-negative adults without recent acute infections or vaccinations served as donors. All of the donors resided in Nashville, Tennessee, and each was a Caucasian adult. The split of CD4+ cells yielded CD45RA+ naive and CD45RA-negative memory subsets. This clone was picked up a small number of times. Source material: memory CD4+ T cells sorted from blood. As to subset: CD45RA-negative fraction. The clonotype was recovered from a woman between 25 and 40 years old in good health.

The CDR3 DNA is TGTGCCAGTAGTCTTGGACTCGGGGCAGATACGCAGTATTTT. It is translated as CASSLGLGADTQYF. This rearrangement joins TRBV19 to TRBJ2-3, with D perhaps matching TRBD2 (5 bases). This CDR3 contains 14 residues. CDR1 is LNHDA, CDR2 SQIVND, per germline (reference sequence). V was clipped by 5 bases and J by 4 bases, with 13 bases between them. Combining the CDR3 with reference TRBV19 and TRBJ2-3 gives the whole variable domain DGGITQSPKYLFRKEGQNVTLSCEQNLNHDAMYWYRQDPGQGLRLIYYSQIVNDFQKGDIAEGYSVSREKKESFPLTVTSAQKNPTAFYLCASSLGLGADTQYFGPGTRLTVL.